This T cell receptor beta chain was identified in a study of cytomegalovirus exposure and HLA in healthy donors. The CDR3 loop spans 17 amino acids. Trimming pared 2 bases from V and 1 base from J, leaving 14 bases between. Per the germline V gene, CDR1 is MGHDK and CDR2 is SYGVNS. General study points: Sequencing likely caused a cluster of highly shared sequence variants.

On this clone itself: Its antigen is unknown.

PCR was performed using 60 Vbeta and 13 Jbeta primers. TCRdb's table, derived via immunoSEQ multiplex PCR, lists solely in-frame clones and lacks some. The repertoire table contains about 64,000 clones. This receptor was obtained from a woman aged 18-29 years in good health and CMV-seronegative. This rearrangement joins TRBV25-1 to TRBJ2-2; D is possibly TRBD1 (6 bases). Sequenced: PBMCs. CDR3 sequence (DNA): TGTGCCAGCAGTGAAAATCCGGCGACAGGGAACACCGGGGAGCTGTTTTTT. Translating it yields CASSENPATGNTGELFF.